Listed here is a single T cell receptor beta chain. Its antigen is unidentified. The data were obtained in a study of cytomegalovirus exposure and HLA in healthy donors. The study's findings and limits: Among TCR beta chains of equal frequency, HLA-associated ones were more clonally expanded in a later analysis. A later analysis linked a missense DCLRE1C variant to TCR beta V- and J-gene trimming.

Primers included in the PCR were 60 Vbeta and 13 Jbeta primers. The repertoire was sequenced with immunoSEQ multiplex PCR; TCRdb's copy has only in-frame clones and lacks some. The table has around 100,000 clones, roughly 73% seen once. Sequencing was carried out using PBMCs. This sequence originates from a male donor in good health and CMV-seropositive.

CDR3 protein: CASSQGFPQYF. The CDR3 coding sequence is TGTGCCAGCAGCCAGGGGTTTCCGCAGTATTTT. This chain connects TRBV7-2 to TRBJ2-3; perhaps TRBD1 as D (6 bases). Germline CDR1 is SGHTA and CDR2 is FQGNSA. The CDR3 has 11 amino acids. The V end was cut by 5 bases, the J end by 10 bases, with 10 bases between.